This is a list of T cell receptor beta chains from one sample in a study of regulatory T cells in long-lasting Graves disease. TCRdb independently ran MiXCR on the multiplex PCR reads; one entry per CDR3 protein. This table holds 310,000 or so distinct CDR3 sequences, approximately 20% found once. The sequencing used peripheral blood mononuclear cells (PBMCs), collected when the disease was refractory, from a patient treated with antithyroid drugs. These receptor sequences come from a female donor with Graves disease. CDR3s include the opening cysteine and the closing phenylalanine or tryptophan. Fields, in order: V gene, J gene, clone size, D gene, CDR3 DNA, CDR3 protein. The D gene is left open where the match is weak. Size tells how often a clone was seen (once, few, many) or the class of an expanded clone, and some rows leave it out.

>TRBV7-9|TRBJ2-2|-|-
TGTGCCAGCAGCTTAGTAGGTTCCGGGGAGCTGTTTTTT
CASSLVGSGELFF
>TRBV30|TRBJ1-1|few|-
TGTGCCTGGAGATCAGGGGTGAACACTGAAGCTTTCTTT
CAWRSGVNTEAFF
>TRBV20-1|TRBJ2-7|-|-
TGCAGTGCTAGAGGGAGTTACGAGCAGCACTTC
CSARGSYEQHF
>TRBV6-9|TRBJ2-1|-|-
TGTGCCAGCAGTTACACGCATAGGAGCTCCTACAATGAGCAGTTCTTC
CASSYTHRSSYNEQFF
>TRBV28|TRBJ2-7|many|TRBD2
TGTGCCAGCAGATGGACTAGCGGGAGCTCCTACGAGCAGTACTTC
CASRWTSGSSYEQYF
>TRBV4-1|TRBJ2-7|-|-
TGCGCCAGCAGCCTGACCTTACTAGCACAAAATTACGAGCAGTACTTC
CASSLTLLAQNYEQYF
>TRBV29-1|TRBJ2-7|-|-
TGCAGCGTTGATTCCGGCTACGAGCAGTACTTC
CSVDSGYEQYF
>TRBV27|TRBJ2-7|many|-
TGTGCCAGCAAACTAGCCATTCGATCCTACGAGCAGTACTTC
CASKLAIRSYEQYF
>TRBV12-3/TRBV12-4|TRBJ2-1|few|TRBD1
TGTGCCAGCAGTTTATGGAGAGGCGAGACAGGGAACTACAATGAGCAGTTCTTC
CASSLWRGETGNYNEQFF
>TRBV2|TRBJ1-1|many|-
TGTGCCAGCAGTGAAGACCCAGCATGGAACACTGAAGCTTTCTTT
CASSEDPAWNTEAFF
>TRBV28|TRBJ1-3|-|TRBD1
TGTGCCAGCAGTTCCCCGGGACAGTCCGCTGGAAACACCATATATTTT
CASSSPGQSAGNTIYF
>TRBV18|TRBJ2-7|few|-
TGTGCCAGCTCACCATCCGGACAGTCAGGCGAGCAGTACTTC
CASSPSGQSGEQYF
>TRBV30|TRBJ2-5|-|-
TGTGCCTGGAGCGAAGGGGGTTGGGAGACCCAGTACTTC
CAWSEGGWETQYF
>TRBV4-3|TRBJ1-2|-|-
TGCGCCAGCAGCCCAACCCAGGAGGGTGGCTACACCTTC
CASSPTQEGGYTF
>TRBV13|TRBJ2-5|many|-
TGTGCCAGCAGGCCTTCCCCAGGGGCCTACCAAGAGACCCAGTACTTC
CASRPSPGAYQETQYF
>TRBV6-1|TRBJ2-3|-|TRBD2
TGTGCCAGCAGCCCTACTAGCGGGAGGGGGGGAGATACGCAGTATTTT
CASSPTSGRGGDTQYF
>TRBV7-2|TRBJ2-2|-|-
TGTGCCAGCGGCTTATCAGACACCGGGGAGCTGTTTTTT
CASGLSDTGELFF
>TRBV9|TRBJ1-1|-|-
TGTGCCAGCAGCGCGGGGCTCCAGAACACTGAAGCTTTCTTT
CASSAGLQNTEAFF
>TRBV20-1|TRBJ2-5|few|TRBD2
TGCAGTGCACCGAGACTAGCGGGAGAAGAGACCCAGTACTTC
CSAPRLAGEETQYF
>TRBV12-3/TRBV12-4|TRBJ2-1|few|TRBD2
TGTGCCAGCAGGGCGGGAGGAGTACTAAATGAGCAGTTCTTC
CASRAGGVLNEQFF
>TRBV7-2|TRBJ2-7|many|-
TGTGCCAGCAGTCTCCCCTCGTCCTACGAGCAGTACTTC
CASSLPSSYEQYF
>TRBV24-1|TRBJ1-5|few|-
TGTGCCACCAGTGACCCAGCTAGCAATCAGCCCCAGCATTTT
CATSDPASNQPQHF
>TRBV7-3|TRBJ2-5|-|-
TGTGCCAGCAGCGCCAACAGGGAATCAGAGACCCAGTACTTC
CASSANRESETQYF
>TRBV28|TRBJ2-5|-|TRBD2
TGTGCCAGCACCCTGGGGGGAGCGGGAAGGCCCGGTGAGACCCAGTACTTC
CASTLGGAGRPGETQYF
>TRBV7-4|TRBJ1-5|-|TRBD1
TGTGCCAGCAGCTTAGCGCTAATCCCCACAGGGGGCAGTAATCAGCCCCAGCATTTT
CASSLALIPTGGSNQPQHF
>TRBV28|TRBJ2-2|-|-
TGTGCCAGCAGTTTAGCACTAGGGGACACCGGGGAGCTGTTTTTT
CASSLALGDTGELFF
>TRBV28|TRBJ2-5|many|TRBD1
TGTGCCAGCAGACCAGGGGGCCAAGAGACCCAGTACTTC
CASRPGGQETQYF
>TRBV28|TRBJ2-2|-|-
TGTGCCAGCAGTTTTATGGGGTCCGGGGAGCTGTTTTTT
CASSFMGSGELFF
>TRBV5-1|TRBJ2-2|-|TRBD2
TGCGCCAGCAGCTCCAGTGCGGGAGGCAACACCGGGGAGCTGTTTTTT
CASSSSAGGNTGELFF
>TRBV12-3/TRBV12-4|TRBJ1-2|many|-
TGTGCCAGCAGTTGGCAAGTTGTAGGTGGCTACACCTTC
CASSWQVVGGYTF
>TRBV18|TRBJ2-7|-|-
TGTGCCAGCTCACGTATGGACAGCGAGCAGTACTTC
CASSRMDSEQYF
>TRBV20-1|TRBJ2-5|many|-
TGCAGTGTCAGGGGGGACCAAGAACAAGAGACCCAGTACTTC
CSVRGDQEQETQYF
>TRBV20-1|TRBJ1-1|few|-
TGCAGTGCTAGAGATCGGATGGGGGACACTGAAGCTTTCTTT
CSARDRMGDTEAFF
>TRBV7-8|TRBJ2-2|-|-
TGTGCCAGCAGCCCGGTTTTAGGGGGGAGGTACCTGAACACCGGGGAGCTGTTTTTT
CASSPVLGGRYLNTGELFF
>TRBV12-3/TRBV12-4|TRBJ1-4|many|-
TGTGCCAGCAGCACGAAGACAGCAACTAATGAAAAACTGTTTTTT
CASSTKTATNEKLFF
>TRBV28|TRBJ1-2|many|-
TGTGCCACCCTGGACCCAGCCCTCTATGGCTACACCTTC
CATLDPALYGYTF
>TRBV27|TRBJ1-6|-|TRBD1
TGTGCCAGCAGTTCCAGGGGGCTGGATTCACCCCTCCACTTT
CASSSRGLDSPLHF
>TRBV3-1|TRBJ1-1|many|TRBD1
TGTGCCAGCAGCCGACAGGGGGACACTGAAGCTTTCTTT
CASSRQGDTEAFF
>TRBV19|TRBJ2-1|-|TRBD1
TGTGCCAGTGGAGACAGGGGCCATGAGCAGTTCTTC
CASGDRGHEQFF
>TRBV20-1|TRBJ2-7|many|TRBD2
TGCAGTGCCGTTGCTAGCGGGAGGAACGAGCAGTACTTC
CSAVASGRNEQYF
>TRBV5-1|TRBJ2-7|few|-
TGCGCCAGCAGCTTGGGTAGTAGCATCTACGAGCAGTACTTC
CASSLGSSIYEQYF
>TRBV28|TRBJ2-1|many|TRBD2
TGTGCCAGCATCCCAGTGACTAGCGGCATCTACAATGAGCAGTTCTTC
CASIPVTSGIYNEQFF
>TRBV5-5|TRBJ2-5|few|TRBD1
TGTGCCACCAAGTACGGGACAGGGCTACAAGAGACCCAGTACTTC
CATKYGTGLQETQYF
>TRBV24-1|TRBJ2-3|few|-
TGTGCCACCGGGACCGTCCCCTTTCTCAGTTTT
CATGTVPFLSF
>TRBV18|TRBJ1-1|-|-
TGTGCCAGCTCACTCAACACTGGGGTGGCTGAAGCTTTCTTT
CASSLNTGVAEAFF
>TRBV2|TRBJ2-7|few|-
TGTGCCAGCAGTGGTCCGGTTGGCTGTTACTTC
CASSGPVGCYF
>TRBV30|TRBJ2-2|-|-
TGTGCCTGGACCCCTTGGGGGGAGTCTTTTCCCGGGGAGCTGTTTTTT
CAWTPWGESFPGELFF
>TRBV5-1|TRBJ2-4|-|-
TGCGCCAGCAGCTTGGGACTCAGAAACATTCAGTACTTC
CASSLGLRNIQYF
>TRBV4-3|TRBJ1-1|few|TRBD1
TGCGCCAGCAGCCAAGACGGGACAGTTATGAACACTGAAGCTTTCTTT
CASSQDGTVMNTEAFF
>TRBV28|TRBJ1-1|many|-
TGTGCCAGCAGTTTGCGGGGCAATGAAGCTTTCTTT
CASSLRGNEAFF
>TRBV28|TRBJ2-5|many|TRBD1
TGTGCCAGCAGTTTATCCGCAGGGGGCCCCGAGACCCAGTACTTC
CASSLSAGGPETQYF
>TRBV28|TRBJ2-4|many|-
TGTGCCAGCAGTCCCTACTCACAGGGAGCCAAAAACATTCAGTACTTC
CASSPYSQGAKNIQYF
>TRBV7-6|TRBJ1-2|many|-
TGTGCCAGCAGCTTAGGGCCAGAGGGAATCTATGGCTACACCTTC
CASSLGPEGIYGYTF
>TRBV14|TRBJ2-7|-|TRBD2
TGTGCCAGCAGCCAAGGATCGGGGGGGTCCTACGAGCAGTACTTC
CASSQGSGGSYEQYF
>TRBV13|TRBJ2-5|many|TRBD2
TGTGCCAGCAGCCTCCTCAGCGGGAGGGAGACCCAGTACTTC
CASSLLSGRETQYF
>TRBV27|TRBJ1-2|few|-
TGTGCCAGCAGTTCGTACCGGGATCAGTTGTATGGCTACACCTTC
CASSSYRDQLYGYTF
>TRBV7-9|TRBJ1-1|many|-
TGTGCCAGCCGCCCGTCCGGGGGGCGTCTGCTGAACACTGAAGCTTTCTTT
CASRPSGGRLLNTEAFF
>TRBV7-9|TRBJ2-7|many|TRBD2
TGTGCCAGCAGCTTGGGACTAGGGTACGAGCAGTACTTC
CASSLGLGYEQYF
>TRBV4-1|TRBJ1-2|-|-
TGCGCCAGCAGCCAAGATCGAACCTACTATGGCTACACCTTC
CASSQDRTYYGYTF